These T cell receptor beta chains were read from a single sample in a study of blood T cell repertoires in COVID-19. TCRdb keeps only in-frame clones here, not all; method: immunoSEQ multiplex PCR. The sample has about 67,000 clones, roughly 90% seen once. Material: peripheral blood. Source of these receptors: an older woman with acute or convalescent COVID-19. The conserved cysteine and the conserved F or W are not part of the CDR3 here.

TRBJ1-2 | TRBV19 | ASRFLGAHGYT
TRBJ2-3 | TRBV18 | ASSPTGQGTSTDTQY
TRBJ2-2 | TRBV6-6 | ASRRSKGQVVITGELF
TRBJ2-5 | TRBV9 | ASSTGGQETQY
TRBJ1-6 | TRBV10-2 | ASSDQGGYNSPLH
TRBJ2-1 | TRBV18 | ASSPWGDLTYNEQF
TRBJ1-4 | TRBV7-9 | ASSPMAGGREKLF
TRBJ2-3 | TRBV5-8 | ASSLVPTDTQY
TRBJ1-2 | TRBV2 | ASSDWQGYGYT
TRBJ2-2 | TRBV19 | ASSIGVDKGTGELF
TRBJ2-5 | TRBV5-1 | ASSLGANGETQY
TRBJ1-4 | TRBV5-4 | ASSYDRGGEKLF
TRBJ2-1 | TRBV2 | ASSGGLAGVYEQF
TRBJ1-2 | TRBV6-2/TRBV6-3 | ASSYSGQGDGYT
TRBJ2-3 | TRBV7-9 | ASSPPGHVGTDTQY
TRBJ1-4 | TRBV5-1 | ASSPTGAINEKLF
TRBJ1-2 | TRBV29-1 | SVPGAAYGYT
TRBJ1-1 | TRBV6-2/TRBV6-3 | ASSYSTRTEAF
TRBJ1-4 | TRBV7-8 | ASSLQRVLTNEKLF
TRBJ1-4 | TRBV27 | ASSLRPGTNEKLF
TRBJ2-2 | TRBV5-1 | ASRGYRGTGELF
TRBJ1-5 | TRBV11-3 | ASSTSLGAGDIGSNQPQH
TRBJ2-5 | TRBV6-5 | ASSFAGQTQY
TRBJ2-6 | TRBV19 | ASTIGAGANVLT
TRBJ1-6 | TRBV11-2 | ASSSLLQGRGSPLH
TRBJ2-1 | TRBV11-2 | ASSSKKRGGWNEQF
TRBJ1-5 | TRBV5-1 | ASSLVLGQPQH
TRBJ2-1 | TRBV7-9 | ASSLGVGTPLEEQF